This TCR beta chain was sequenced for a study of cytomegalovirus exposure and HLA in healthy donors listed by TCRdb under 2017. Study-wide context: According to an earlier analysis of several hundred of the donors, about 180 million T cells yielded approximately 120 million unique TCR beta sequences and approximately 300 Gb of sequence data. The study profiled the T cell repertoires of some 610 subjects by immunosequencing and related them to cytomegalovirus serostatus. HLA typing covered class I and class II loci at four-digit resolution. The number of typed donors differed by locus: about 620-640 for A, B, C, DRB1 and DQB1; some 540 for DQA1; around 610 for DPA1; and 450 to 480 for DPB1. An early release that covered roughly 600 HLA-typed donors contained about 300 gigabases of sequencing data and 65 million to 100 million unique TCR sequences. In a later genetic analysis, genome-wide SNP genotypes for about three fifths of the 666 donors were used, and that subset was treated as a discovery cohort. Of the approximately 400 genotyped donors, 65% to 90% were placed in the genetic ancestry cluster associated with self-reported Caucasian donors. On average, 235,054 unique TCR beta nucleotide sequences were sequenced per donor among more than 350 genotyped donors of the cohort, with about 17% of those sequences being non-productive. Four to six DR-DQ haplotypes were handled as single units for association and clustering, since linkage in the cohort was strong. To study patterns of TCR occurrence, a later analysis re-analyzed previously published TCR beta repertoires from several hundred donors and added high-resolution HLA genotyping. Donor age, sex, ethnicity and CMV serostatus were compiled alongside the repertoire data. In the later analysis, no new phenotypic data were used to find candidate immune exposures; instead, reliance was placed on TCR beta sequences and their occurrence across donors. To decide whether each TCR beta V gene segment behaved as functional or pseudogenic, an earlier analysis of some 540 of the donors relied on high-throughput TCR beta sequencing. High-throughput TCR immunosequencing, statistical association of individual TCRs with disease status, and machine learning were combined to predict cytomegalovirus infection status. Besides the first cohort of 666 subjects, a separate validation cohort made up of 95 to 150 different subjects was used. The aim of the study was to test whether cataloging public T cell receptors could identify signatures of past pathogen exposure. Every repertoire in the discovery cohort had been generated on one and the same sequencing platform.

The cohort comprised 670 or so healthy bone marrow donors. All cohort members were sampled while nominally healthy, although unrecorded immune exposures were likely present. The donor was CMV seronegative and belonged to the group of 350 or so seronegative cohort members. A peripheral blood sample was collected from each donor, and TCR beta sequencing was performed on peripheral blood mononuclear cells. The Qiagen DNeasy Blood Extraction Kit was used to extract genomic DNA from the blood cell samples. Library generation was performed with the immunoSEQ multiplex PCR assay. The multiplex PCR relied on a mix of 60 forward primers for TCR Vbeta segments and 13 reverse primers for TCR Jbeta segments. A multiplex PCR assay on genomic DNA amplified the CDR3 region of rearranged TCR beta genes. The amplified TCR beta libraries were sequenced on the Illumina HiSeq System as 87-base-pair reads. In the original analysis: A later analysis counted tens of millions of unique TCR beta chains across the 650 to 800 repertoires, and approximately 11 million of these chains were shared by at least two donors. To remove PCR and sequencing errors, raw reads were error-corrected and collapsed into unique sequences using a nearest-neighbor algorithm that merged closely related sequences. Alignment of CDR3 sequences to IMGT reference sequences was used to assign V, D and J gene segments. For a sequence to be retained, a match of at least six nucleotides to both a V gene segment and a J gene segment was required. Rearrangements were called productive when the CDR3 lacked stop codons and stayed in frame with V and J; all others were non-productive. Following IMGT convention, CDR3 was defined as the stretch from the second conserved V-encoded cysteine to the conserved J-encoded phenylalanine. The earlier analysis of a few hundred of the donors excluded any sequence lacking an unambiguous match to a single V gene segment. An earlier analysis of fewer than 650 of the donors classified V segments as functional when productive rearrangements were above 56.7% and as segregating when the standard deviation between donors was above 5%. To diagnose cytomegalovirus status from the catalog of TCR beta chain sequences, a statistical classification framework was built. In a later analysis, TCR nucleotide sequences were compared against IMGT/GENE-DB human TR gene sequences so that V and J genes could be assigned. In a later analysis, CDR3 sequences and most-parsimonious VDJ recombination scenarios were assigned using the TCRdist pipeline. In a later analysis, each TCR beta chain was defined by its CDR3 amino acid sequence together with its V-gene family, and reads lacking a unique V-gene family were excluded. As a way to deal with suspected cross-contamination and a sequencing artifact, a later analysis dropped approximately 590 nucleotide sequences that were highly shared and had low generation probability. For each public chain, a later analysis derived a clonal expansion index from normalized ranks of inferred template counts within each repertoire. A later analysis computed generation probabilities with a VDJ recombination model fitted to out-of-frame rearrangements, and checked the results against IGoR. A later analysis scored TCR-TCR, TCR-HLA and TCR-CMV co-occurrence with hypergeometric tests, applying a repertoire-size bias correction to TCR pairs. A later analysis estimated false discovery rates by permuting HLA or CMV assignments 20 times. In a later analysis, co-occurring TCRs were grouped using DBSCAN, with TCRdist sequence similarity added in when clustering inside HLA-allele-positive subsets. Repertoires with fewer than 30,000 or more than 120,000 public chains were left out of co-occurrence clustering, as were about five repertoires with anomalous nucleotide sharing. TCRdb provides this immuneACCESS table in a form limited to in-frame rearrangements. Some clones are lacking; in checked studies, under half of them reflect an unresolved V gene, and why the rest are absent is not known. V and J calls and clone size are as listed in that table; D and trimming were resolved from the DNA. For this sample there are about 120,000 clones; about 81% appear just once. Of the sample, more than 1.5% is held by the ten largest clones.

This clone was seen only a few times. Its antigen remains unidentified. No base-level quality is on record; no much larger clone is a single base apart. Spanning cysteine to phenylalanine, the CDR3 consists of 14 amino acids. The CDR3 DNA has 42 bases and is translated from base 1. CDR1 and CDR2 were assigned from the germline V gene as LGHNA and YSLEER. V and J are trimmed by 1 base and 0 bases, and the gene matches miss 0 bases of the junction. Beyond this particular receptor, the publication reports: The classifier was reported to diagnose cytomegalovirus status with high specificity and sensitivity in both the original cohort and the validation cohort. Because some donors lacked HLA typing at each locus, the association tests relied only on the typed subset. V-gene and J-gene trimming of TCR beta chains was associated with a missense DCLRE1C variant in a later genetic analysis, and the association was replicated in an independent cohort. The study gave a list of about 170 TCR beta chains associated with cytomegalovirus. A later analysis associated about 17,000 TCR beta sequences with specific HLA alleles at a false discovery rate of 0.05. A further reported finding was that TCR beta sequences accurately predicted the HLA-A and HLA-B alleles for most subjects in the first cohort. According to the authors, the approach could potentially be generalized to other disease states and immunological phenotypes. Presence/absence analyses assumed roughly uniform sequencing depth across donors, an assumption that may not hold. In a later analysis, TCR association rates were found to vary across HLA loci, with the most associated TCRs seen for DRB1 alleles and the fewest for HLA-C alleles. CMV serostatus was the only immune exposure information available for the cohort. Most CMV-associated TCR beta chains appeared to be HLA-restricted in a later analysis, and the HLA associations seemed to be driven largely by CMV exposure. Compared with the approximately 600-donor mean, donors in an Asian-associated ancestry cluster had fewer N-insertions in productive TCRs, according to a later genetic analysis. Only TCR beta chains were sequenced in this cohort, and the absence of alpha or paired-chain data limited detectable features. A cluster of highly shared sequence variants was judged likely to represent a technical artifact of the sequencing pipeline. Correlated functional status among segregating V segments might be attributable to linkage disequilibrium, but an unknown experimental factor could not be ruled out. The 87-base-pair reads could not distinguish some IMGT-functional V segments, including TRBV6-2 and TRBV6-3, so those segments were excluded. Several of the top co-occurrence clusters appeared to be linked to parvovirus B19, influenza, CMV and Epstein-Barr virus, according to a later analysis. Compared with equally common non-associated chains, HLA-associated TCR beta chains in a later analysis were more clonally expanded and had lower generation probabilities. Broadly in line with IMGT annotations, most TCR beta V segments showed up in productive rearrangements about 87% or about 30% of the time in an earlier analysis of a few hundred of the donors. In vitro tests confirmed that a few of the cytomegalovirus-associated TCR beta chains recognize cytomegalovirus antigens. The earlier analysis of approximately 590 of the donors excluded roughly 17 rarely observed V segments, including chromosome 9 orphons, because counts were too low. While some public TCRs were present in many individuals, most TCR sequences turned up only very rarely across donors. When HLA alleles, especially DR and DQ, strongly co-occurred, attributing TCR associations to individual alleles was difficult.

The receptor chain draws on TRBV4-3 and TRBJ2-7, and 7 junction bases match TRBD2. The TCR comes from a middle-aged man in good health and CMV-seronegative. Specimen: PBMCs. CDR3 reads: CASSQGTSSYEQYF. The nucleotides are TGCGCCAGCAGCCAAGGGACTAGCTCCTACGAGCAGTACTTC.